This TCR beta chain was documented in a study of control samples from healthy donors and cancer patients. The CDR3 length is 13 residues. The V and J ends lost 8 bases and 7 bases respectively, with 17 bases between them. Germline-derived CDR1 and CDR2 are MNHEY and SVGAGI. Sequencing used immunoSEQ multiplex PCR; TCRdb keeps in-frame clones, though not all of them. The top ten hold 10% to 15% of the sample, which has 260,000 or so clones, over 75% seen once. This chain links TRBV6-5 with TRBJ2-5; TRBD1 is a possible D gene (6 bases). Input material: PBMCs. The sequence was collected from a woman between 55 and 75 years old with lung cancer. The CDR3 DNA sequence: TGTGCCAGCCTCCAGCAGGGGCTAGGGACCCAGTACTTC. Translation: CASLQQGLGTQYF.